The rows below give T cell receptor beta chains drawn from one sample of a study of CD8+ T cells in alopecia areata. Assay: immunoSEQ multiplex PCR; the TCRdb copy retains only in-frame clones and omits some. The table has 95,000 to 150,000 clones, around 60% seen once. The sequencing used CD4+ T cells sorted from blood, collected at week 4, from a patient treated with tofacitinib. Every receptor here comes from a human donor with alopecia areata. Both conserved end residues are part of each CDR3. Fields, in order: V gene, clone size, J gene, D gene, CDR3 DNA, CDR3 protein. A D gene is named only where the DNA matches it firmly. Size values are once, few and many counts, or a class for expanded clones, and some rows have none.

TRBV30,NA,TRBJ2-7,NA,TGTGCCTGGAGCAGGGTACCCTACGAGCAGTACTTC,CAWSRVPYEQYF
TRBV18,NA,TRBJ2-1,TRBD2,TGTGCCAGCTCACCGGTAGCGGGAGAAAGGTCCTACAATGAGCAGTTCTTC,CASSPVAGERSYNEQFF
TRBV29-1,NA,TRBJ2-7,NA,TGCAGCGTCCTCAGGGCCTCCCATTCCTACGAGCAGTACTTC,CSVLRASHSYEQYF
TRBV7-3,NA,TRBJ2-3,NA,TGTGCCAGCGGCTCCCGCGACACAGATACGCAGTATTTT,CASGSRDTDTQYF
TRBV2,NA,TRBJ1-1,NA,TGTGCCAGCTCCCAGGGAGCGAACACTGAAGCTTTCTTT,CASSQGANTEAFF
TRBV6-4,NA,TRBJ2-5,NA,TGTGCCACCCACGGGACTCATAAAGAGACCCAGTACTTC,CATHGTHKETQYF
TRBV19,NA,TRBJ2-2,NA,TGTGCCAGTAGTATAGACAGAGCAAACACCGGGGAGCTGTTTTTT,CASSIDRANTGELFF
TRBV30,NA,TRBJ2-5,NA,TGTGCCTGGGACACTCCGGGGGAGACCCAGTACTTC,CAWDTPGETQYF
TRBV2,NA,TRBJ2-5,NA,TGTGCCAGCAGTTCGGGACACCTCCAAGAGACCCAGTACTTC,CASSSGHLQETQYF
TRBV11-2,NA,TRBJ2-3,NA,TGTGCCAGCAGCTTGATTTCAGATACGCAGTATTTT,CASSLISDTQYF
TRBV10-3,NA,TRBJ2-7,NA,TGTGCCATCAGTGAGTTCTACGAGCAGTACTTC,CAISEFYEQYF
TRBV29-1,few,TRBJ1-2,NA,TGCAGCGTTGTGGCAGATAACTATGGCTACACCTTC,CSVVADNYGYTF
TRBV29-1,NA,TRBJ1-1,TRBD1,TGCAGCGTTCATGGTGAGGGGGCTGACACTGAAGCTTTCTTT,CSVHGEGADTEAFF
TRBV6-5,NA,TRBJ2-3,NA,TGTGCCAGCAGTAGTCCGGCAGATACGCAGTATTTT,CASSSPADTQYF
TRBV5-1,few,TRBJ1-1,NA,TGCGCCAGCAGCTTGGAGGTGAACACTGAAGCTTTCTTT,CASSLEVNTEAFF
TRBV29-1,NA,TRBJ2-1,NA,TGCAGCGTTAGCACTAGCACCTACAATGAGCAGTTCTTC,CSVSTSTYNEQFF